The rows below give T cell receptor beta chains drawn from one sample of a study of T cells in Graves' hyperthyroidism and ophthalmopathy. MiXCR was run by TCRdb on the multiplex PCR reads, yielding one entry per CDR3 protein. The data hold a few hundred thousand distinct CDR3 sequences, with approximately 14% observed a single time. The specimen sequenced was blood. The receptors shown here come from a woman aged 18-35 years with Graves' hyperthyroidism that later progressed to Graves' ophthalmopathy. Both conserved end residues are part of each CDR3. The D gene is left open where the match is weak. A row's size may be missing; if present it is once, few, many or a size class.

>TRBJ2-1|TRBD2|many|TRBV27
CASSSSGPSYNEQFF
TGTGCCAGCAGTTCTAGCGGACCCTCCTACAATGAGCAGTTCTTC
>TRBJ1-5|NA|few|TRBV6-1
CASSEGKVRGNQPQHF
TGTGCCAGCAGTGAAGGGAAGGTCAGGGGAAATCAGCCCCAGCATTTT
>TRBJ1-1|NA|many|TRBV5-1
CASSFTQGRNTEAFF
TGCGCCAGCAGCTTCACCCAGGGACGGAACACTGAAGCTTTCTTT
>TRBJ2-2|TRBD2|many|TRBV24-1
CATSDLRAGGPMFVNTGELFF
TGTGCCACCAGTGATTTAAGAGCGGGAGGGCCCATGTTCGTGAACACCGGGGAGCTGTTTTTT
>TRBJ1-4|NA|NA|TRBV2
CASRPDSRNEKLFF
TGTGCCAGCAGACCCGACTCACGTAATGAAAAACTGTTTTTT
>TRBJ2-1|NA|NA|TRBV24-1
CATSDSKRSGPYNEQFF
TGTGCCACCAGTGATTCAAAGAGAAGCGGACCCTACAATGAGCAGTTCTTC
>TRBJ2-4|NA|many|TRBV28
CASSLSGGWKAKNIQYF
TGTGCCAGCAGTTTATCGGGGGGCTGGAAAGCCAAAAACATTCAGTACTTC
>TRBJ1-3|TRBD1|NA|TRBV30
CASQTGFGNTIYF
TGTGCCTCTCAGACAGGGTTCGGGAACACCATATATTTT
>TRBJ2-1|TRBD2|few|TRBV20-1
CSARAAGARKQFF
TGCAGTGCTAGAGCAGCGGGAGCGAGGAAGCAGTTCTTC
>TRBJ1-1|TRBD1|NA|TRBV12-3/TRBV12-4
CASILLQGGEAFF
TGTGCCAGCATTCTTCTCCAGGGGGGTGAAGCTTTCTTT
>TRBJ2-7|TRBD2|few|TRBV14
CASSQEGTSAYEQYF
TGTGCCAGCAGCCAAGAAGGGACTAGCGCCTACGAGCAGTACTTC
>TRBJ2-7|TRBD1|NA|TRBV5-4
CASSRHGQGSYEQYF
TGTGCCAGCAGCCGTCACGGACAGGGGTCCTACGAGCAGTACTTC
>TRBJ1-5|TRBD1|few|TRBV6-1
CASSMGQGARQPQHF
TGTGCCAGCAGTATGGGACAGGGGGCTAGGCAGCCCCAGCATTTT
>TRBJ2-7|TRBD2|many|TRBV20-1
CSAIAGGGGQYF
TGCAGTGCCATAGCGGGAGGGGGAGGGCAGTACTTC
>TRBJ2-7|TRBD2|NA|TRBV6-5
CASSSPAGAREQYF
TGTGCCAGCAGTTCCCCAGCGGGAGCCCGGGAGCAGTACTTC
>TRBJ2-3|TRBD2|NA|TRBV25-1
CASSDALAGLTRGQYF
TGTGCCAGCAGTGACGCCCTAGCGGGACTTACCCGTGGGCAGTATTTT
>TRBJ2-7|NA|few|TRBV5-5
CASSLSYSFYEQYF
TGTGCCAGCAGCTTGTCGTATAGCTTCTACGAGCAGTACTTC
>TRBJ2-1|NA|many|TRBV6-6
CASSYARWAEQFF
TGTGCCAGCAGTTACGCACGTTGGGCTGAGCAGTTCTTC
>TRBJ2-5|TRBD2|NA|TRBV4-1
CASSPQLAGESRETQYF
TGCGCCAGCAGCCCTCAACTAGCGGGAGAATCAAGAGAGACCCAGTACTTC
>TRBJ1-2|NA|NA|TRBV6-2/TRBV6-3
CASSSGARGYGYTF
TGTGCCAGCAGTTCCGGGGCCAGGGGATATGGCTACACCTTC
>TRBJ1-1|NA|many|TRBV20-1
CSATGTSSAGTEAFF
TGCAGTGCTACCGGGACATCTTCGGCGGGGACTGAAGCTTTCTTT
>TRBJ1-3|NA|NA|TRBV9
CASSVEGQGSSGNTIYF
TGTGCCAGCAGCGTAGAGGGCCAGGGTAGCTCTGGAAACACCATATATTTT
>TRBJ2-5|NA|many|TRBV6-1
CASSDAGTKETQYF
TGTGCCAGCAGTGACGCCGGGACGAAAGAGACCCAGTACTTC
>TRBJ2-1|TRBD2|once|TRBV20-1
CSARQGTSGTNEQFF
TGCAGTGCTAGACAGGGGACTAGCGGGACTAATGAGCAGTTCTTC
>TRBJ2-7|TRBD1|many|TRBV28
CASSHKGQGLYEQYF
TGTGCCAGCAGCCACAAGGGACAGGGACTCTACGAGCAGTACTTC
>TRBJ2-3|NA|NA|TRBV14
CASSPPRSENGADTQYF
TGTGCCAGCAGCCCTCCGAGGAGCGAGAATGGGGCAGATACGCAGTATTTT
>TRBJ1-3|NA|NA|TRBV6-2/TRBV6-3
CASSYSSEWGSGNTIYF
TGTGCCAGCAGTTACTCGAGTGAATGGGGCTCTGGAAACACCATATATTTT
>TRBJ2-1|TRBD1|many|TRBV12-3/TRBV12-4
CASGPPRQGTYNEQFF
TGTGCCAGCGGTCCCCCGCGACAGGGAACCTACAATGAGCAGTTCTTC
>TRBJ2-3|NA|many|TRBV28
CASSSQGTDTQYF
TGTGCCAGCAGTTCCCAGGGCACAGATACGCAGTATTTT
>TRBJ2-6|TRBD2|few|TRBV5-1
CASFSGSSGANVLTF
TGCGCCAGCTTTAGCGGGAGCTCTGGGGCCAACGTCCTGACTTTC
>TRBJ2-1|NA|NA|TRBV12-3/TRBV12-4
CASKSGSYNEQFF
TGTGCCAGCAAGTCTGGCTCCTACAATGAGCAGTTCTTC
>TRBJ2-2|TRBD2|NA|TRBV19
CASSRLAGGYGELFF
TGTGCCAGTAGTAGACTAGCGGGAGGGTACGGGGAGCTGTTTTTT
>TRBJ2-7|TRBD2|many|TRBV15
CATSRDQGPGRREGYEQYF
TGTGCCACCAGCAGAGATCAAGGCCCGGGTAGGCGGGAGGGCTACGAGCAGTACTTC